These 5 T cell receptor beta chains came from one sample sequenced in a study of T cells after posttransplantation cyclophosphamide. The protocol was immunoSEQ multiplex PCR, while the TCRdb copy is restricted to in-frame clones and leaves out a portion. Of over 20,000 clones listed, 95% to 99% are singletons. The sequencing input was naive CD8+ T cells sorted from PBMCs. The receptors derive from a man aged 35-49 years in good health, CMV-negative, and a related stem cell transplant donor.

The V and J genes are TRBV7-8 and TRBJ2-7, with D possibly being TRBD2 (6 bases). Per germline, CDR1 SGHVS and CDR2 FQNEAQ. The CDR3 is 17 residues long. Trimming shortened V by 3 bases and J by 0 bases, and 18 bases separated the two germline ends. CDR3 region: CASSFPLSGGSSYEQYF. The DNA of the CDR3 is TGTGCCAGCAGCTTCCCCTTAAGCGGAGGGAGCTCCTACGAGCAGTACTTC. Full variable domain (outside the CDR3, taken from reference TRBV7-8 and TRBJ2-7): GAGVSQSPRYKVAKRGQDVALRCDPISGHVSLFWYQQALGQGPEFLTYFQNEAQLDKSGLPSDRFFAERPEGSVSTLKIQRTQQEDSAVYLCASSFPLSGGSSYEQYFGPGTRLTVT.

The J gene is TRBJ1-1, the V gene TRBV19; no definite D call. Germline CDR1 is LNHDA and CDR2 is SQIVND (reference sequence). This CDR3 is built from 11 residues. Trimming stripped 3 bases from V and 11 bases from J, with 10 bases between. The CDR3 sequence: CASSIPGGAFF. The CDR3 DNA reads TGTGCCAGTAGTATCCCCGGCGGGGCTTTCTTT.

The gene calls are TRBV4-1 and TRBJ2-1, with 12 bases that match TRBD2. The CDR3 covers 17 residues. After removal of 3 bases from V and 9 bases from J, the junction contained 12 bases not matched to a gene. In germline, CDR1 is MGHRA, CDR2 YSYEKL. This CDR3 reads CASSHQASGRARGEQFF. CDR3 coding DNA: TGCGCCAGCAGCCACCAAGCTAGCGGGAGGGCCCGGGGTGAGCAGTTCTTC.

The V gene is TRBV15, the J gene TRBJ2-7; a weak D match, TRBD2 (5 bases). The CDR3 totals 13 residues. V lost 0 bases and J lost 5, with 8 bases in between. Germline CDR1 reads LNHNV; CDR2 reads YYDKDF (reference sequence). The CDR3 protein is CATSRDEGNEQYF. CDR3 bases: TGTGCCACCAGCAGAGATGAGGGCAACGAGCAGTACTTC.

The rearrangement links TRBV4-1 to TRBJ1-1, with TRBD1 identical over 8 bases. Germline CDR1 reads MGHRA; CDR2 reads YSYEKL. This CDR3 is built from 17 residues. V lost 5 bases and J lost 4; bases outside the gene matches: 15. CDR3 bases: TGCGCCAGCAGCTATGGTCGAACCGACAGGGGATTCACTGAAGCTTTCTTT. This codes for CASSYGRTDRGFTEAFF.